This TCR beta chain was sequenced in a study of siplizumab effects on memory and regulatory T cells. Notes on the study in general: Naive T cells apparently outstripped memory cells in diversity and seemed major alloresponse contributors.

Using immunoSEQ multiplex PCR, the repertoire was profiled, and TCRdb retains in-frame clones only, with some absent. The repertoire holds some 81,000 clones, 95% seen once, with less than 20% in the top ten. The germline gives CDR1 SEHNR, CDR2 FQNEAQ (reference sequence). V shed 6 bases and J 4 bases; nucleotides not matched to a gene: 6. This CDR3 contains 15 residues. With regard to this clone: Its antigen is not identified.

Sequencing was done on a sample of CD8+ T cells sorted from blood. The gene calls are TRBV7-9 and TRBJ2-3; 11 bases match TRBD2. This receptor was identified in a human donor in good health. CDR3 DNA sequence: TGTGCCAGCAGACCAGGGACTAGCGGACCAGATACGCAGTATTTT. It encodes CASRPGTSGPDTQYF.